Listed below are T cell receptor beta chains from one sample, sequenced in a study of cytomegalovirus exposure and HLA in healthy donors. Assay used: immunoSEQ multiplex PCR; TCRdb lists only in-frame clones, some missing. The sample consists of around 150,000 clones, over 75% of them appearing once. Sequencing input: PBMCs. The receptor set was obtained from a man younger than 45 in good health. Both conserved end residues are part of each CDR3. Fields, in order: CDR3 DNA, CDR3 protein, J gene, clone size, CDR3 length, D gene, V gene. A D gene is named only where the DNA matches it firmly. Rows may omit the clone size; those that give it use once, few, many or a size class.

TGTGCCAGCAGGCCGACAGGGGGGGCGAATCAGCCCCAGCATTTT | CASRPTGGANQPQHF | TRBJ1-5 | . | 15 | TRBD1 | TRBV6-5
TGTGCCAGCTCACCAATTGATCCCCCCAAGAGAGGGGAGCAGTACTTC | CASSPIDPPKRGEQYF | TRBJ2-7 | . | 16 | . | TRBV18
TGTGCCACCAGCAGAGACAGGGGGCGATATCAGCCCCAGCATTTT | CATSRDRGRYQPQHF | TRBJ1-5 | few | 15 | TRBD1 | TRBV15
TGTGCCAGCTCGGGACAGGGGCGGGACATTCAGTACTTC | CASSGQGRDIQYF | TRBJ2-4 | . | 13 | TRBD1 | TRBV28
TGTGCCAGCAGTTTATATAACAATGAGCAGTTCTTC | CASSLYNNEQFF | TRBJ2-1 | . | 12 | . | TRBV28
TGCAGCGTAAGGGACAGCCTGAACACCGGGGAGCTGTTTTTT | CSVRDSLNTGELFF | TRBJ2-2 | . | 14 | TRBD1 | TRBV29-1
TGTGCCAGCAGTGAGTACAGGGGGTTCTACGAGCAGTACTTC | CASSEYRGFYEQYF | TRBJ2-7 | . | 14 | TRBD1 | TRBV25-1
TGTGCCAGCAGCTTAAGGCTAGCGGGAGGGCTCTCCACAGATACGCAGTATTTT | CASSLRLAGGLSTDTQYF | TRBJ2-3 | few | 18 | TRBD2 | TRBV7-2
TGTTCCAGCAGCTTGGGGGCCGGCCTCTCTGGAAACACCATATATTTT | CSSSLGAGLSGNTIYF | TRBJ1-3 | . | 16 | . | TRBV7-9
TGTGCCAGCAGCTTAGTGGGACACGAGGGAGAGACCCAGTACTTC | CASSLVGHEGETQYF | TRBJ2-5 | . | 15 | . | TRBV7-3
TGCGCCAGCAGCTTGGAGACTAGCGGGGGGCCCAATGAGCAGTTCTTC | CASSLETSGGPNEQFF | TRBJ2-1 | . | 16 | TRBD2 | TRBV5-1
TGCGCCAGCAGCTTGAATCAGGGGCAAAACATTCAGTACTTC | CASSLNQGQNIQYF | TRBJ2-4 | . | 14 | . | TRBV5-1
TGCGCCAGCAGCACTAGACAGGAGTATGGCTACACCTTC | CASSTRQEYGYTF | TRBJ1-2 | . | 13 | . | TRBV4-1
TGTGCCAGCAGCTCGGACAGGGGGCTGTACGAGCAGTACTTC | CASSSDRGLYEQYF | TRBJ2-7 | . | 14 | TRBD1 | TRBV7-9
TGTGCCAGCAGCGCCCTCGGCGGACAGGGGGCCAGAAATGAGCAGTTCTTC | CASSALGGQGARNEQFF | TRBJ2-1 | . | 17 | TRBD1 | TRBV9
TGTGCCAGCAGCCCGGGTGGTAAGCGGTCCACAGATACGCAGTATTTT | CASSPGGKRSTDTQYF | TRBJ2-3 | once | 16 | . | TRBV9
TGTTCCAGCGGATCGACTAGGTTTGGCACAGATACGCAGTATTTT | CSSGSTRFGTDTQYF | TRBJ2-3 | . | 15 | . | TRBV7-9
TGTGCCAGTAGTCCAGTCTCGACAGGGAGCCGCACTGAAGCTTTCTTT | CASSPVSTGSRTEAFF | TRBJ1-1 | . | 16 | TRBD1 | TRBV19
TGTGCCAGCAGTCACGACAGGACTAGGGGCAATGAGCAGTTCTTC | CASSHDRTRGNEQFF | TRBJ2-1 | . | 15 | . | TRBV6-1
TGTGCCAGCAGCCATTCCGGGACTAGCGCAGATACGCAGTATTTT | CASSHSGTSADTQYF | TRBJ2-3 | . | 15 | TRBD2 | TRBV14
TGTGCCAGCAGTTTCCAGGGGGGTCAGCAGCCCCAGCATTTT | CASSFQGGQQPQHF | TRBJ1-5 | . | 14 | TRBD1 | TRBV27
TGCGCCAGCAGCTATGGAGCGGTAGCGGGGTACAATGAGCAGTTCTTC | CASSYGAVAGYNEQFF | TRBJ2-1 | . | 16 | TRBD2 | TRBV5-1
TGTGCCAGCAGCTTAAGTCGGACGGGGACCTACGAGCAGTACTTC | CASSLSRTGTYEQYF | TRBJ2-7 | . | 15 | . | TRBV7-8
TGTGCCAGCAGCGTAGGCGGCGGGAGTGGGTACGAGCAGTACTTC | CASSVGGGSGYEQYF | TRBJ2-7 | . | 15 | TRBD2 | TRBV9
TGTGCCAGCAGTTTTAGGCGGGATCCTTACGAGCAGTACTTC | CASSFRRDPYEQYF | TRBJ2-7 | . | 14 | . | TRBV27
TGTGCCAGCAGTGATGGACAAGGCCTGGTAGTGGGGTACTTC | CASSDGQGLVVGYF | TRBJ2-5 | . | 14 | . | TRBV6-1
TGTGCCTGGAGTCCCATGGGACTAGCGAGACATGAGCAGTTCTTC | CAWSPMGLARHEQFF | TRBJ2-1 | once | 15 | TRBD2 | TRBV30
TGTGCCAGCAGTGAACAGGAGGGGTTTTACAATGAGCAGTTCTTC | CASSEQEGFYNEQFF | TRBJ2-1 | . | 15 | . | TRBV2
TGTGCCTCCATCGTCCCAACAGGGACTGAAGCTTTCTTT | CASIVPTGTEAFF | TRBJ1-1 | . | 13 | . | TRBV10-3
TGTGCCAGTAGTATATACACCTCCGACGAGCAGTACTTC | CASSIYTSDEQYF | TRBJ2-7 | . | 13 | . | TRBV19
TGTGCCAGCAGCTTAGTGTCTAGCGGGAGGGCCTTGGTGACCCAGTACTTC | CASSLVSSGRALVTQYF | TRBJ2-5 | . | 17 | TRBD2 | TRBV7-9
TGTGCCAGTAGACCGACTAGGGATATTGAGCAGTTCTTC | CASRPTRDIEQFF | TRBJ2-1 | few | 13 | . | TRBV19
TGTGCCATCAGAGGGACAGGGGGAGAGACCCAGTACTTC | CAIRGTGGETQYF | TRBJ2-5 | . | 13 | TRBD1 | TRBV10-3
TGCGCCAGCAGCCACCAGGGGACCGGGGAGCTGTTTTTT | CASSHQGTGELFF | TRBJ2-2 | . | 13 | . | TRBV4-1
TGTGCCAGTAGTTCAGGACAGGGGTCACTCTACGAGCAGTACTTC | CASSSGQGSLYEQYF | TRBJ2-7 | . | 15 | TRBD1 | TRBV19
TGTGCCAGCAGCTTTGTGGACAGGTTAATTCCTGAAGCTTTCTTT | CASSFVDRLIPEAFF | TRBJ1-1 | . | 15 | TRBD1 | TRBV7-2
TGTGCCAGCAGCTTGGGGGCGACATATGGCTACACCTTC | CASSLGATYGYTF | TRBJ1-2 | once | 13 | . | TRBV5-5
TGTGCCTGGAGGAGGAGCGGGATCTACGAGCAGTACTTC | CAWRRSGIYEQYF | TRBJ2-7 | . | 13 | TRBD2 | TRBV30
TGTGCCAGCAGCCCTGTGGGGGGACTAGGTCCCGGGGAGCTGTTTTTT | CASSPVGGLGPGELFF | TRBJ2-2 | . | 16 | TRBD2 | TRBV28
TGTGCCAGCAGTCCTAGGACTAGCGGGAGAAAAGGTGAGCAGTTCTTC | CASSPRTSGRKGEQFF | TRBJ2-1 | . | 16 | TRBD2 | TRBV2
TGTGCCAGCAGTTTGGGACTCCCTAGCACAGATACGCAGTATTTT | CASSLGLPSTDTQYF | TRBJ2-3 | . | 15 | . | TRBV6-5
TGTGCCAGCAGCCTTACTCGGAGGGCCATTTTCTATGAGCAGTTCTTC | CASSLTRRAIFYEQFF | TRBJ2-1 | . | 16 | . | TRBV11-2
TGCAGTGCTAGGCCGGGGACCCAGTACTTC | CSARPGTQYF | TRBJ2-5 | few | 10 | . | TRBV20-1
TGTGCCTGGAGCGCAATGATAAGGGGTTGGACTGAAGCTTTCTTT | CAWSAMIRGWTEAFF | TRBJ1-1 | . | 15 | . | TRBV30
TGTGCCAGCAGTGGAGGGAGGGGGGGATTCGATCAGCCCCAGCATTTT | CASSGGRGGFDQPQHF | TRBJ1-5 | few | 16 | . | TRBV6-1